The subject of this entry is one T cell receptor (beta chain). It has no known antigen specificity. No base-level quality is on record; no much larger clone is a single base apart. This sample was taken from a study of technical replicates of blood from a few donors (dated by TCRdb to between 2016 and 2019). Libraries were prepared through the immunoSEQ multiplex PCR assay. TCRdb took over this immuneACCESS table, retaining in-frame rearrangements with V and J assigned. Such tables are incomplete; in checked studies, under half of the missing clones stem from an unresolved V gene, and the remainder is unexplained. The sample records some 80,000 clones, more than 85% of which are singletons. The ten largest clones add up to over 0.4% of the sample. Sequencing used T cells isolated from PBMCs. The TCR originated in a human donor in good health.

The CDR3 protein sequence reads: CASSSGQSSGANVLTF. The DNA sequence follows: TGTGCCAGTAGTTCGGGACAGAGCTCTGGGGCCAACGTCCTGACTTTC. In this chain, TRBV19 is recombined with TRBJ2-6, with 7 bases aligning to TRBD1. The germline V gene (reference sequence) gives CDR1 as LNHDA and CDR2 as SQIVND. V is trimmed back by 5 bases and J by 0 bases, and the junction contains 4 bases that no gene match accounts for. CDR3 length: 16 amino acids, cysteine to phenylalanine. The CDR3 DNA has 48 bases and is translated from base 1. The CDR3, completed at both ends by the reference TRBV19 and TRBJ2-6 genes, gives the full variable domain DGGITQSPKYLFRKEGQNVTLSCEQNLNHDAMYWYRQDPGQGLRLIYYSQIVNDFQKGDIAEGYSVSREKKESFPLTVTSAQKNPTAFYLCASSSGQSSGANVLTFGAGSRLTVL.